This T cell receptor beta chain is from a study of blood T cell repertoires in COVID-19. Germline V gene data show CDR1 as SGHKS and CDR2 as YYEKEE (reference sequence). The CDR3 is 15 amino acids. The V gene lost 7 bases and the J gene lost 0 bases, with 14 bases spanning the gap. This clone was recorded only once. The assay was immunoSEQ multiplex PCR, and TCRdb's table has in-frame clones only and misses some. The sample includes under 300,000 clones, 70% to 85% seen only once; the top ten take about 5.3%. This clonotype was obtained from a woman at least 80 years old with active or convalescent COVID-19. The chain uses TRBV5-5 and TRBJ1-3, with D maybe TRBD1 (6 bases). Sequences were obtained from peripheral blood. The CDR3 sequence is CASDPQGHSGNTIYF. Written as DNA, the CDR3 is TGTGCCAGCGACCCCCAGGGGCACTCTGGAAACACCATATATTTT.